This TCR beta chain was found in a study of shared clonotypes between healthy human individuals. Study-level results: Memory subsets generally showed lower estimated richness than naive subsets.

Note on this clone: Its antigen is unknown.

Only in-frame clones appear in the TCRdb table, and some are missing; sequencing was by immunoSEQ multiplex PCR. Among fewer than 1.6 million clones listed, roughly 98.5% were seen once. CD4+ cells were split into CD45RA+ naive and CD45RA-negative memory subsets. The sample was naive CD4+ T cells sorted from blood. Sample subset: CD45RA+ positively selected. The origin of this receptor is a man aged 25 to 40 in good health.

The CDR3 protein is CASSQILRLSNTEAFF. CDR3 DNA sequence: TGCGCCAGCAGCCAGATCCTACGGCTCTCGAACACTGAAGCTTTCTTT. The gene calls are TRBV4-1 and TRBJ1-1; D remains ambiguous. The CDR3 sequence is 16 residues long. Trimming removed 3 bases from V and 1 base from J, with 15 bases in between. Germline CDR1 is MGHRA and CDR2 is YSYEKL.